Listed below are T cell receptor beta chains from one sample, sequenced in a study of radiotherapy plus CTLA-4 blockade in lung cancer. Measured with immunoSEQ multiplex PCR; TCRdb has only the in-frame clones, and not every one. The table includes some 110,000 clones, approximately 77% detected once. The material was peripheral blood, obtained from a patient treated with radiotherapy plus ipilimumab. The receptor set was obtained from a human donor with non-small cell lung cancer that progressed on radiotherapy plus ipilimumab. Some clones in this sample may be carry-over from other donors' samples. Each CDR3 is given with its conserved first and last residue. The order of the fields is J gene, D gene, V gene, clone size, CDR3 protein, CDR3 DNA. The D gene is left open where the match is weak. Clone sizes are given selectively: once, few, many, or a class where the clone is expanded.

>TRBJ1-2|NA|TRBV14|NA
CASSHMTGRAYGYTF
TGTGCCAGCAGCCACATGACGGGGAGGGCTTATGGCTACACCTTC
>TRBJ2-7|NA|TRBV5-1|NA
CASSKDLNSYEQYF
TGCGCCAGCAGCAAAGACCTGAACTCCTACGAGCAGTACTTC
>TRBJ2-5|TRBD2|TRBV6-6|few
CASSSRGGEETQYF
TGTGCCAGCAGTTCCCGGGGGGGGGAAGAGACCCAGTACTTC
>TRBJ2-2|NA|TRBV30|NA
CAWNGMAGELFF
TGTGCCTGGAATGGGATGGCCGGGGAGCTGTTTTTT
>TRBJ2-1|TRBD2|TRBV20-1|few
CSALSGEEQFF
TGCAGTGCTCTTAGCGGGGAGGAGCAGTTCTTC
>TRBJ1-1|NA|TRBV5-4|NA
CASSRTLGGSTEAFF
TGTGCCAGCAGCCGTACTTTGGGGGGGAGCACTGAAGCTTTCTTT
>TRBJ1-1|NA|TRBV6-5|NA
CASSYSKQGTAFF
TGTGCCAGCAGTTACTCGAAGCAGGGCACAGCTTTCTTT
>TRBJ2-3|TRBD2|TRBV4-2|NA
CASSQLASGDTDTQYF
TGTGCCAGCAGCCAATTGGCTAGCGGGGACACAGATACGCAGTATTTT
>TRBJ2-7|NA|TRBV5-1|NA
CASSLGPGSDYEQYF
TGCGCCAGCAGCTTGGGGCCCGGGAGTGACTACGAGCAGTACTTC
>TRBJ2-1|TRBD2|TRBV7-8|NA
CASRNPAGLPFNEQFF
TGTGCCAGCAGAAACCCAGCGGGACTACCTTTCAATGAGCAGTTCTTC
>TRBJ2-1|NA|TRBV9|once
CASARDANEQFF
TGTGCCAGCGCCCGGGACGCCAATGAGCAGTTCTTC
>TRBJ2-1|NA|TRBV18|NA
CASSPYNEQFF
TGTGCCAGCTCACCCTACAATGAGCAGTTCTTC
>TRBJ1-5|NA|TRBV7-2|once
CASTQSGRMGSQHF
TGTGCCAGCACCCAAAGTGGGAGGATGGGGTCTCAGCATTTT
>TRBJ2-1|NA|TRBV4-2|once
CASSQGAGDLNEQFF
TGTGCCAGCAGCCAAGGGGCAGGGGACCTCAATGAGCAGTTCTTC
>TRBJ2-3|NA|TRBV18|NA
CASSTRAGTDTQYF
TGTGCCAGCTCAACAAGGGCGGGAACAGATACGCAGTATTTT
>TRBJ2-2|TRBD1|TRBV6-6|NA
CASSLGTGGTGELFF
TGTGCCAGCAGTTTGGGGACAGGGGGAACCGGGGAGCTGTTTTTT
>TRBJ2-7|NA|TRBV28|NA
CASSRPRDSYEQYF
TGTGCCAGCAGCCGACCCAGGGACTCCTACGAGCAGTACTTC
>TRBJ1-2|NA|TRBV19|NA
CASSIRERYGYTF
TGTGCCAGTAGTATTAGGGAGCGCTATGGCTACACCTTC
>TRBJ1-1|NA|TRBV5-1|NA
CASSRELDTEAFF
TGCGCCAGCAGCCGCGAATTGGACACTGAAGCTTTCTTT
>TRBJ2-4|TRBD1|TRBV10-3|NA
CAISEGTGVNIQYF
TGTGCCATCAGTGAGGGGACAGGGGTCAACATTCAGTACTTC
>TRBJ2-1|TRBD1|TRBV7-3|NA
CASGQGGYEQFF
TGTGCCAGCGGACAGGGGGGGTATGAGCAGTTCTTC
>TRBJ1-1|NA|TRBV5-8|NA
CASSLGTNTEAFF
TGTGCCAGCAGCTTGGGAACGAACACTGAAGCTTTCTTT
>TRBJ2-7|NA|TRBV7-2|NA
CASSLMYEQYF
TGTGCCAGCAGCTTAATGTACGAGCAGTACTTC
>TRBJ2-5|TRBD2|TRBV7-2|few
CASSFPIGGGRETQYF
TGTGCCAGCAGCTTCCCCATCGGGGGGGGACGAGAGACCCAGTACTTC
>TRBJ1-1|TRBD1|TRBV6-5|NA
CASSYGAGGMNTEAFF
TGTGCCAGCAGTTACGGGGCAGGGGGCATGAACACTGAAGCTTTCTTT
>TRBJ2-3|TRBD2|TRBV5-1|NA
CASSFRPAGSTDTQYF
TGCGCCAGCAGCTTTCGGCCAGCGGGGAGCACAGATACGCAGTATTTT
>TRBJ1-2|TRBD1|TRBV7-8|NA
CASSPTGQGPLSNYGYTF
TGTGCCAGCAGCCCGACCGGACAGGGACCACTCTCTAACTATGGCTACACCTTC